Following are 4 T cell receptor beta chains from one sample sequenced in a study of regulatory T cells in long-lasting Graves disease. Time point in this sample: persistent/refractory GD, antithyroid drugs over 5 years with positive TRAb. TCR sequences were obtained from RNA taken from PBMCs. Construction of TCR beta libraries relied on iRepertoire HTBI primers and on Arm-PCR targeting CDR3 regions. TCRdb used MiXCR to reprocess the multiplex PCR reads, holding one entry per CDR3 protein. This sample has about 470,000 distinct CDR3 sequences, with roughly 20% found just once. This material consisted of peripheral blood mononuclear cells (PBMCs), taken when the disease was refractory, from a patient treated with antithyroid drugs. The receptors stem from a female donor with Graves disease.

The genes are TRBV4-2 and TRBJ1-2, with TRBD1 matching over 8 bases. The CDR3 runs to 15 residues. In germline, CDR1 is LGHNA, CDR2 YNFKEQ. The V gene end was trimmed by 3 bases and the J gene end by 8 bases; junction bases not matched to a gene: 11. CDR3 loop: CASSQVPGQGKGYTF. The CDR3 DNA reads as TGTGCCAGCAGCCAGGTACCTGGACAGGGTAAAGGCTACACCTTC.

This clonotype showed up many times. The chain has TRBV28 and TRBJ2-4; TRBD1 agrees at 8 bases. The CDR3 totals 15 residues. Losses at the gene ends were 5 bases for V and 3 bases for J; bases not matched to a gene: 6. Germline CDR1 is MDHEN and CDR2 is SYDVKM. The chain's CDR3 is CASSRQGSGKNIQYF. In DNA form, the CDR3 reads TGTGCCAGCAGTCGACAGGGGAGCGGCAAAAACATTCAGTACTTC.

A single count supports this clonotype. The CDR3 spells CASTPTTSGYTYEQYF. The CDR3 DNA follows: TGTGCCAGTACCCCGACGACTAGCGGGTATACCTACGAGCAGTACTTC. The chain uses TRBV19 and TRBJ2-7, with 10 nucleotides matching TRBD2. CDR3 length equals 16 residues. V gave up 7 bases and J gave up 2 bases; unmatched junction bases: 11. CDR1 is LNHDA, CDR2 SQIVND, per germline (reference sequence).

V gene TRBV2 combines with J gene TRBJ1-6, with 7 bases that match TRBD1. Germline assignment: CDR1 SNHLY and CDR2 FYNNEI. Trimming removed 6 bases from V and 5 bases from J; junction bases left unmatched: 10. The CDR3 contains 16 residues. This CDR3 reads CASSGGGASNNSPLHF. CDR3 sequence (DNA): TGTGCCAGCAGCGGAGGGGGCGCGAGCAATAATTCACCCCTCCACTTT.